A selection of T cell receptor beta chains follows, all from one sample in a study of response to subunit inactivated influenza vaccine. In TCRdb, the RT-PCR reads were re-called with MiXCR into one record per CDR3 protein. The table records around 750,000 distinct CDR3 sequences, around 20% of them present only once. This sample comprised PBMCs from blood, obtained approximately 5 days after vaccination. The receptors were gathered from a man aged 50 to 60 who received an inactivated influenza vaccine. The CDR3 runs from the conserved cysteine through the conserved F or W. A D gene is named only where the DNA matches it firmly. Size is stated for part of the rows, as once, few or many counts, or as a class when the clone is expanded.

size,J,V,D,DNA,CDR3
.,TRBJ2-7,TRBV27,TRBD1,TGTGCCAGCAGAAGGGGGACAGGGGCTATCTACGAGCAGTACTTC,CASRRGTGAIYEQYF
once,TRBJ2-2,TRBV13,TRBD1,TGTGCCAGCAGCTCCCTGAGACAGGGGATCGGGGAGCTGTTTTTT,CASSSLRQGIGELFF
few,TRBJ2-2,TRBV25-1,.,TGTGCCAGCAGTGAATTCGGGGGGCATCGGACCGGGGAGCTGTTTTTT,CASSEFGGHRTGELFF
.,TRBJ2-2,TRBV20-1,.,TGCAGTGCTAGATCCCCCCGGAGGCCCAACGCCGGGGAGCTGTTTTTT,CSARSPRRPNAGELFF
.,TRBJ2-3,TRBV5-1,TRBD2,TGCGCCAGCAGCATGGGACTAGCGGGAGTAGATACGCAGTATTTT,CASSMGLAGVDTQYF
.,TRBJ2-1,TRBV29-1,TRBD2,TGCAGCGTCCCCGCCGGGACTAGCGGGATGTGGTCCTACAATGAGCAGTTCTTC,CSVPAGTSGMWSYNEQFF
few,TRBJ1-6,TRBV7-9,TRBD1,TGTGCCAGCAGCCCCCCCGGACAGGAGAATTCACCCCTCCACTTT,CASSPPGQENSPLHF
.,TRBJ1-1,TRBV6-2/TRBV6-3,.,TGTGCCAGCAAGGACACCACTGAAGCTTTCTTT,CASKDTTEAFF
many,TRBJ2-5,TRBV7-9,.,TGTGCCAGCACTCTAAACCAAGAGACCCAGTACTTC,CASTLNQETQYF
.,TRBJ2-2,TRBV7-2,TRBD1,TGTGCCAGCAGAGCGCACGGGACAGGGAACACCGGGGAGCTGTTTTTT,CASRAHGTGNTGELFF
.,TRBJ2-4,TRBV6-5,TRBD1,TGTGCCAGCAGTTACTCAAGACAGGGAGCCAAAAACATTCAGTACTTC,CASSYSRQGAKNIQYF
.,TRBJ2-2,TRBV20-1,.,TGCAGTGCAGACTCGAGGACCGGGGAGCTGTTTTTT,CSADSRTGELFF
many,TRBJ2-1,TRBV7-6,TRBD1,TGTGCCAGCAGCTTAGACAGGGGAACCTACAATGAGCAGTTCTTC,CASSLDRGTYNEQFF
.,TRBJ2-3,TRBV7-9,.,TGTGCCAGCAGCTTAGACCCCGACGTTCCCACAGATACGCAGTATTTT,CASSLDPDVPTDTQYF
.,TRBJ1-5,TRBV10-3,.,TGTGCCGCCGTTGGCGATAGCAATCAGCCCCAGCATTTT,CAAVGDSNQPQHF
.,TRBJ2-1,TRBV11-2,TRBD2,TGTGCCAGCAGCTTAGTGGCTAGCGGGGACTTCTACAATGAGCAGTTCTTC,CASSLVASGDFYNEQFF
.,TRBJ2-3,TRBV5-1,.,TGCGCCAGCAGTAAACAGGTGTCAGATACGCAGTATTTT,CASSKQVSDTQYF
many,TRBJ2-4,TRBV6-5,TRBD2,TGTGCCAGCAGTTACTCCGACGGGGGGGCGGACATTCAGTACTTC,CASSYSDGGADIQYF
.,TRBJ2-7,TRBV20-1,TRBD2,TGCAGTGCCCAATCCGGGACTATCTACGAGCAGTACTTC,CSAQSGTIYEQYF
.,TRBJ2-1,TRBV5-6,.,TGTGCCAGCAGCTTGATGGGCGCGGGAACGTACAATGAGCAGTTCTTC,CASSLMGAGTYNEQFF
.,TRBJ2-7,TRBV5-1,TRBD1,TGCGCCAGCAGCTTCGGAGGACAGGGAAACTACGAGCAGTACTTC,CASSFGGQGNYEQYF
few,TRBJ2-3,TRBV4-1,.,TGCGCCAGCAGCCAAGGGGTCTCTAGCACAGATACGCAGTATTTT,CASSQGVSSTDTQYF
.,TRBJ1-4,TRBV9,.,TGTGCCAGCAGCGTAGAAGGGTGGACTAATGAAAAACTGTTTTTT,CASSVEGWTNEKLFF
few,TRBJ2-2,TRBV27,TRBD2,TGTGCCAGCAGTCCCCGACTAGCGGGAGAGTCCACCGGGGAGCTGTTTTTT,CASSPRLAGESTGELFF
.,TRBJ2-3,TRBV11-2,TRBD2,TGTGCCAGCACCCCCGTCCGGGGGGTTGGCACAGATACGCAGTATTTT,CASTPVRGVGTDTQYF
.,TRBJ2-1,TRBV28,TRBD1,TGTGCCAGCAGTTACTCAACCGGGACAGCCGATCAAAATGAGCAGTTCTTC,CASSYSTGTADQNEQFF
.,TRBJ2-2,TRBV20-1,.,TGCAGTGCTAGGTTCGAGGACACCGGGGAGCTGTTTTTT,CSARFEDTGELFF
many,TRBJ2-7,TRBV12-3/TRBV12-4,.,TGTGCCAGCAGTCCCAATTGGAACTACGAGCAGTACTTC,CASSPNWNYEQYF
few,TRBJ2-3,TRBV20-1,TRBD1,TGCAGTGTCGAGGACAGGGGGCTTGGAGATACGCAGTATTTT,CSVEDRGLGDTQYF
.,TRBJ2-6,TRBV10-3,.,TGTGCCATCAGTGACCTGGGTAGCTCTGGGGCCAACGTCCTGACTTTC,CAISDLGSSGANVLTF
.,TRBJ2-7,TRBV6-6,TRBD2,TGTGCCAGCACCGGGACTAGCGTGGAGCAGTACTTC,CASTGTSVEQYF
few,TRBJ2-7,TRBV4-3,.,TGCGCCAGCAGCCAAGATTATCAGGGTTTGGGCTACGAGCAGTACTTC,CASSQDYQGLGYEQYF
.,TRBJ2-1,TRBV9,TRBD2,TGTGCCAGCAGCGTAGAGGGCGGGAGACTATCGAATGAGCAGTTCTTC,CASSVEGGRLSNEQFF
.,TRBJ2-5,TRBV2,TRBD2,TGTGCCAGGGCGTGGTTGATCGGACTAGCGAGTTCCAGGACCCAGTACTTC,CARAWLIGLASSRTQYF
.,TRBJ2-2,TRBV19,.,TGTGCCAGTACGGTCGGGAAAGGTTCCGGGGAGCTGTTTTTT,CASTVGKGSGELFF
few,TRBJ2-5,TRBV7-2,.,TGTGCCAGCGGACTACGGGCGACCCAAGAGACCCAGTACTTC,CASGLRATQETQYF
once,TRBJ2-5,TRBV28,.,TGTGCCAGCAGGATGCATGGGGAGACCCAGTACTTC,CASRMHGETQYF
few,TRBJ2-1,TRBV20-1,TRBD2,TGCAGTGCTAGCGGGAGGCACAATGAGCAGTTCTTC,CSASGRHNEQFF
many,TRBJ1-1,TRBV11-2,.,TGTGCCAGCAGCCCACAGTGGGGCCTGGAGGACACTGAAGCTTTCTTT,CASSPQWGLEDTEAFF
.,TRBJ2-1,TRBV7-2,TRBD2,TGTGCCAGCATCAGGGGACTAGGGGGGTACAATGAGCAGTTCTTC,CASIRGLGGYNEQFF
.,TRBJ1-1,TRBV12-3/TRBV12-4,.,TGTGCCAGCAGCTGGAGGGGGGGAACGACTGAAGCTTTCTTT,CASSWRGGTTEAFF
.,TRBJ2-1,TRBV9,.,TGTGCCAGCAGCCCAAGGGGACTCAGTATCGATGAGCAGTTCTTC,CASSPRGLSIDEQFF
medium-sized,TRBJ2-7,TRBV5-6,TRBD1,TGTGCCAGCAGCTTTTTAGGGACAGACTACGAGCAGTACTTC,CASSFLGTDYEQYF
.,TRBJ2-3,TRBV28,TRBD2,TGTGCCAGCAGTTTTAAGCTCCCCCGACTAGCGGGAGGAGGGCTCGGCACAGATACGCAGTATTTT,CASSFKLPRLAGGGLGTDTQYF
.,TRBJ2-1,TRBV3-1,.,TGTGCCAGCAGCCACCTAGCTTCTGAGCAGTTCTTC,CASSHLASEQFF
few,TRBJ2-5,TRBV20-1,.,TGCAGTGCTAGAGGGGACCGGACTGGGCAAGAGACCCAGTACTTC,CSARGDRTGQETQYF
.,TRBJ1-2,TRBV28,.,TGTGCCAGCAGTTCCCTACAGGGTGCCTATGGCTACACCTTC,CASSSLQGAYGYTF
.,TRBJ2-1,TRBV4-2,TRBD2,TGTGCCAGCAGCCAAGATCAGGGCCGGGGGGGATATAATGAGCAGTTCTTC,CASSQDQGRGGYNEQFF
.,TRBJ2-3,TRBV10-3,TRBD2,TGTGCCATCAGCCCCGGGGGTAGCGGGTTAACAAGAGATACGCAGTATTTT,CAISPGGSGLTRDTQYF
few,TRBJ2-1,TRBV24-1,.,TGTGCCACCAGTGTAGGGGGAAGCTCCTACAATGAGCAGTTCTTC,CATSVGGSSYNEQFF
few,TRBJ2-1,TRBV6-2/TRBV6-3,.,TGTGCCAGCAGTTACCCAGCGGCCTACAATGAGCAGTTCTTC,CASSYPAAYNEQFF
.,TRBJ2-3,TRBV4-3,.,TGCGCCAGCAGCCAAGAGGTTTTGACAGATACGCAGTATTTT,CASSQEVLTDTQYF
.,TRBJ1-5,TRBV30,.,TGTGCCTGGAGTCATCCGGGAGGACAAGGGGCCCAGCATTTT,CAWSHPGGQGAQHF
.,TRBJ1-6,TRBV4-1,.,TGCGCCAGCAGCCAGGGGGGGAGTTACGAATATAATTCACCCCTCCACTTT,CASSQGGSYEYNSPLHF